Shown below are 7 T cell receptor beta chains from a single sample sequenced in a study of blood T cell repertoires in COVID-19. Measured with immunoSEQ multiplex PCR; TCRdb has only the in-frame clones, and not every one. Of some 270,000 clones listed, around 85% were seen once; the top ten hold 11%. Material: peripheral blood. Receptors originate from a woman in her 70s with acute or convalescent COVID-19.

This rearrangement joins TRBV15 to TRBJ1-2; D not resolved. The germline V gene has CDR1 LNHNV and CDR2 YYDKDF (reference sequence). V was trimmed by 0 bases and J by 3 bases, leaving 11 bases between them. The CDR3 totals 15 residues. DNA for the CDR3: TGTGCCACCAGCAGAGATCAGTCACCCCACTATGGCTACACCTTC. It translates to CATSRDQSPHYGYTF.

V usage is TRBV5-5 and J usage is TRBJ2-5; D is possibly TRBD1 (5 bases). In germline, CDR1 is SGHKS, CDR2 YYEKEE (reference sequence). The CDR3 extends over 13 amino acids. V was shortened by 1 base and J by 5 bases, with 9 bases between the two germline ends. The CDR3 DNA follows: TGTGCCAGCAGCTTGAGGGGAAGGGAGACCCAGTACTTC. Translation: CASSLRGRETQYF.

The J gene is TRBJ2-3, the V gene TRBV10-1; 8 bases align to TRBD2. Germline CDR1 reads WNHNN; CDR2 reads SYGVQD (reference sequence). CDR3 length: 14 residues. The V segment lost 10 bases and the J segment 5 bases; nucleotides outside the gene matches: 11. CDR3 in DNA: TGCGCCACCCATCGCGGGGGGCCGGGAGATACGCAGTATTTT. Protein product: CATHRGGPGDTQYF.

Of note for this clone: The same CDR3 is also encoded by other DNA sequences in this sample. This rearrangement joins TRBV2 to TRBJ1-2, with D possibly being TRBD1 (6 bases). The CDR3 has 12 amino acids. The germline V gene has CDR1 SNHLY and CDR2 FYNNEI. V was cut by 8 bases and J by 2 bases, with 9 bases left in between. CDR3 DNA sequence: TGTGCCAGCGGGCAGGGGAACTATGGCTACACCTTC. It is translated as CASGQGNYGYTF.

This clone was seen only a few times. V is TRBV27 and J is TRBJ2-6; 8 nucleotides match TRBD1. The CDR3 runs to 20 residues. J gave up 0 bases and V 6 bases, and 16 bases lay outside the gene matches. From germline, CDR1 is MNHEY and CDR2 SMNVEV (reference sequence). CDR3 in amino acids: CASRPIVRTGKYSGANVLTF. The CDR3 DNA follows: TGTGCCAGCAGACCAATCGTTCGGACAGGGAAGTACTCTGGGGCCAACGTCCTGACTTTC.

This chain's CDR3 is CASGLGRAGNTIYF. The CDR3 nucleotides read TGTGCCAGCGGCCTTGGCAGGGCCGGAAACACCATATATTTT. V is TRBV6-5 and J is TRBJ1-3, with D possibly TRBD1 on 5 matching bases. The CDR3 consists of 14 residues. Germline loops: CDR1 MNHEY, CDR2 SVGAGI. The ends were cut back, 8 bases at V and 4 bases at J, with 15 bases in the middle.

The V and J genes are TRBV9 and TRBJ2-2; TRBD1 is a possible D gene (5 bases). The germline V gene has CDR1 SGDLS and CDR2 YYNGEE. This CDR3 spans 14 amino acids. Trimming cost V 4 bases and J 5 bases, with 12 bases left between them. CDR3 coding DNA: TGTGCCAGCAGCCCAGCGACAGCTACCGGGGAGCTGTTTTTT. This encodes CASSPATATGELFF.